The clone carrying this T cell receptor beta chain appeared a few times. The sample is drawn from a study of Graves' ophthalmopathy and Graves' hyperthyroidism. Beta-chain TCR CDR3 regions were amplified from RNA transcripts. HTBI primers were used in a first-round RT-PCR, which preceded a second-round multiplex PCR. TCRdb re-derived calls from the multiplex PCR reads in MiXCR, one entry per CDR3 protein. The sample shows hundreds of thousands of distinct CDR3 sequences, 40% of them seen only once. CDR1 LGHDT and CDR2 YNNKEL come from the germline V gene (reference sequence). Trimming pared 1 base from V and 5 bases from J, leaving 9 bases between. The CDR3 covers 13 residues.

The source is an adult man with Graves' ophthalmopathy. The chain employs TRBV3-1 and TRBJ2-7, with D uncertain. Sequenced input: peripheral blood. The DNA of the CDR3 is TGTGCCAGCAGCCAAGTGGTTCAACACGAGCAGTACTTC. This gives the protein CASSQVVQHEQYF.